These 11 T cell receptor beta chains originate from one sample sequenced in a study of OX40 agonist ivuxolimab in advanced cancers. TCRdb's table, derived via immunoSEQ multiplex PCR, lists solely in-frame clones and lacks some. The top ten clones hold around 20% of a sample with tens of thousands of clones, roughly 85% of them seen once. The specimen comprised CD4+ or CD8+ T cells sorted from blood, sampled in a trial of the OX40 agonist ivuxolimab. The origin of the receptors is an adult with an advanced solid tumor such as melanoma, head and neck, liver or kidney cancer.

The chain has TRBV5-4 and TRBJ2-1, with 10 bases aligning to TRBD1. The germline V gene has CDR1 SGHNT and CDR2 YYREEE (reference sequence). CDR3 length equals 14 residues. With V trimmed by 2 bases and J by 10 bases, 6 bases remained unmatched. CDR3 in amino acids: CASSLRQGAWEQFF. CDR3 nucleotides: TGTGCCAGCAGCTTACGACAGGGGGCATGGGAGCAGTTCTTC.

This chain uses TRBV28 with TRBJ2-3; D unclear. This CDR3 has 14 amino acids. V lost 8 bases and J lost 4, with 16 bases in between. In germline, CDR1 is MDHEN, CDR2 SYDVKM. The CDR3 reads CASYRRGKSDTQYF. The CDR3 nucleotides are TGTGCCAGCTACCGACGCGGAAAATCAGATACGCAGTATTTT. The full variable domain, its missing parts supplied by reference TRBV28 and TRBJ2-3, is DVKVTQSSRYLVKRTGEKVFLECVQDMDHENMFWYRQDPGLGLRLIYFSYDVKMKEKGDIPEGYSVSREKKERFSLILESASTNQTSMYLCASYRRGKSDTQYFGPGTRLTVL.

The gene calls are TRBV30 and TRBJ2-1; 16 bases are a match to TRBD2. CDR1 GTSNPN and CDR2 SVGIG come from the germline V gene (reference sequence). Trimming took 2 bases from V and 9 from J; bases not matched to a gene: 10. The CDR3 runs to 17 residues. This CDR3 is CAWSPSGTSGRVSEQFF. CDR3 sequence (DNA): TGTGCCTGGAGTCCTTCCGGGACTAGCGGGAGGGTAAGTGAGCAGTTCTTC.

This clone was found once. V usage is TRBV5-1 and J usage is TRBJ2-6; no clear D. V lost 5 bases and J 5 bases, leaving 8 bases between the germline ends. There are 13 residues in the CDR3. CDR1 is SGHRS, CDR2 YFSETQ, per germline. The CDR3 region is CASSFGRANVLTF. DNA for the CDR3: TGCGCCAGCAGTTTCGGTAGGGCCAACGTCCTGACTTTC.

In its sample, this clone was seen once. Other DNA variants within this sample encode the same CDR3. The chain joins TRBV5-1 to TRBJ1-6; D is unresolved. CDR1 SGHRS and CDR2 YFSETQ come from the germline V gene. This CDR3 is built from 16 residues. Trimming removed 0 bases from V and 7 bases from J, with 14 bases in between. The CDR3 coding sequence is TGCGCCAGCAGCTTGGAGTTGCTAGGGAACAATTCACCCCTCCACTTT. Translating it yields CASSLELLGNNSPLHF.

This chain uses TRBV28 with TRBJ1-4; TRBD1 might be the D (5 bases). Germline V lookup: CDR1 MDHEN, CDR2 SYDVKM. V was trimmed by 7 bases and J by 4 bases, leaving 16 bases between them. The CDR3 extends over 15 amino acids. CDR3: CASIPRGPHNEKLFF. CDR3 nucleotides: TGTGCCAGCATCCCGAGGGGACCCCATAATGAAAAACTGTTTTTT.

The chain employs TRBV27 and TRBJ2-6, with D perhaps TRBD1 (6 bases). CDR1 and CDR2 (germline): MNHEY, SMNVEV (reference sequence). The V gene lost 7 bases and the J gene lost 1 base, with 11 bases spanning the gap. This CDR3 has 15 residues. The CDR3 is CASTKQGSGANVLTF. DNA for the CDR3: TGTGCCAGCACCAAACAGGGATCTGGGGCCAACGTCCTGACTTTC.

The CDR3 nucleotides are TGTGCCAGCAGTTTGAGGGGGCAGCTTTACGAGCAGTACTTC. This gives the protein CASSLRGQLYEQYF. This chain connects TRBV27 to TRBJ2-7, with 7 bases matching TRBD1. The trim removed 3 bases at V and 4 bases at J, leaving 6 bases unmatched. The CDR3 is 14 residues long. Per the germline V gene, CDR1 is MNHEY and CDR2 is SMNVEV (reference sequence).

This chain connects TRBV18 to TRBJ1-4; D unclear. V was clipped by 0 bases and J by 1 base, with 12 bases between them. This CDR3 region has 17 residues. Germline V gives CDR1 KGHSH, CDR2 LQKENI. The CDR3 loop reads CASSPPLSPLTNEKLFF. The DNA for the CDR3 is TGTGCCAGCTCACCACCGTTATCGCCTCTAACTAATGAAAAACTGTTTTTT.

This rearrangement joins TRBV6-1 to TRBJ2-7; D possibly corresponds to TRBD2 (6 bases). From germline, CDR1 is MNHNS and CDR2 SASEGT. The CDR3 runs to 14 residues. The germline V and J ends were trimmed by 4 bases and 4 bases, with 14 bases remaining between them. CDR3 sequence (DNA): TGTGCCAGCAGTGCCTGGGTCGGGGGTTACGAGCAGTACTTC. This sequence encodes CASSAWVGGYEQYF.

The genes are TRBV7-2 and TRBJ1-4, with 8 bases fitting TRBD1. CDR1 SGHTA and CDR2 FQGNSA come from the germline V gene. The CDR3 sequence is 14 residues long. The junction had 7 bases not matched to a gene; V was cut back by 5 bases and J by 8 bases. CDR3 in amino acids: CASSPRTGREKLFF. The CDR3 DNA reads as TGTGCCAGCAGCCCCCGGACAGGGCGAGAAAAACTGTTTTTT.